The T cell receptor beta chain under discussion was sequenced for a study of T cell responses to AZD1222 COVID-19 vaccine. Study-wide results and limits: White British ancestry dominated among donors, who included more females, and clonal diversity was possibly underestimated. Spike regions recognized by vaccine-associated CD4 TCRs spanned the protein, led by 160-218 and 743-854.

Notes on this clone: The antigen is not known.

Researchers grouped second doses given at about 4 or about 12 weeks into one pool. The table came from immunoSEQ multiplex PCR; TCRdb's copy has only in-frame clones and leaves some out. The sample consists of over 150,000 clones, roughly nine tenths of them appearing once. Sample: peripheral blood, taken 28 days after the second AZD1222 dose. This sequence originates from an adult who received the AZD1222 COVID-19 vaccine.

CDR3 bases: TGTGCCAGCAGCTTAACTAAGGGAACCCACTCCAATGAGCAGTTCTTC. Its translation is CASSLTKGTHSNEQFF. J is TRBJ2-1 and V is TRBV11-3; no definite D call. CDR1 and CDR2 from the germline V gene are SGHNT and YENEEA. This CDR3 is built from 16 residues. Trimming removed 2 bases from V and 6 bases from J, with 17 bases in between.